The TCR beta chain under discussion was sequenced for a study of spatial heterogeneity in lung cancer (dated by TCRdb to between 2018 and 2021). Regarding the complete study: Beta-chain transcripts were consistently detected in greater numbers than alpha-chain transcripts, which likely reflects a higher abundance of beta-chain transcripts. In the raw uncorrected reads, each unique combination of TCR and UMI appeared more than ten times on average. TCR alpha and beta repertoires were quantitatively compared across multiple tumor regions, matched nontumor lung and blood in non-small cell lung cancer. Both alpha and beta chains were TCR-sequenced in fewer than 250 tumor regions, fewer than 80 matched nontumor lung samples and roughly 54 PBMC samples obtained at surgery. The study linked features of the TCR repertoire to counts of nonsynonymous mutations, which were determined by whole-exome sequencing of tumor tissue.

The time point label of this sample denotes: sample taken at primary tumor resection. Samples were obtained from about 75 patients with early-stage, untreated non-small cell lung cancer from the lung TRACERx cohort. For TCR sequencing, whole RNA was extracted from tumor and nontumor lung tissue, or from cryopreserved PBMC samples, and no cell sorting was done. Patients were selected for TCR sequencing only if sufficient RNA was available from at least two tumor regions. Tumor and adjacent nontumor lung specimens were reviewed by a lung pathologist before selection. This clonotype is deemed medium-sized (0.01 to 0.1%). Its antigen specificity is not known. There are no base qualities to consult, and no much larger clone falls within one base. The study at large found these results: Additional single-cell paired TCR alpha and beta sequencing was considered necessary to confirm, at a functional level, the hypothesis that regional TCRs recognize regional mutations.

V is shortened by 4 bases, J by 0 bases, and the region joining them spans 10 bases. There are 14 amino acids in the CDR3, from cysteine to phenylalanine inclusive. This entry keeps only the CDR3 DNA: 42 bases, framed from base 1. CDR1 KGHSH and CDR2 LQKENI were looked up in the germline V gene. The library was built by means of 5' RACE. The sample was run on a NextSeq 500. To allow correction of PCR and sequencing errors, the TCR library protocol tagged every TCR cDNA molecule with a unique molecular identifier. In the source study's methods: Decombinator tools were used for TCR identification, UMI-based error correction and CDR3 extraction. Expanded TCRs were defined as those above a frequency of 2 per 1,000, corresponding to the top 1% of the tumor frequency distribution. Renyi diversity was computed with the R vegan package after each repertoire had been subsampled 100 times to 5,000 TCRs. To build CDR3 similarity networks, amino acid triplet string-kernel similarity was used, and CDR3s were connected when their pairwise similarity was above 0.82. TCRdb trimmed the raw reads at Q25, called clones with MiXCR and kept productive beta chains. Records with the same CDR3 protein are collapsed into one entry carrying the most frequent genes and DNA. The V and J calls were not made by the authors but by TCRdb's processing. This sample has around 2,500 distinct CDR3 sequences in its table, and less than 2.5% of those were observed once. Of the sample, 15% to 20% falls within the top ten clones.

Recombination linked TRBV18 to TRBJ2-7; the D element could tentatively be TRBD1 or TRBD2, as 6 bases agree for each. The clonotype originates from a male donor with early-stage non-small cell lung cancer. The sample in question was normal lung tissue next to the tumor, obtained at surgery. The base sequence is TGTGCCAGCTCACGGGGGGCCAACTCCTACGAGCAGTACTTC. Translated, this gives CASSRGANSYEQYF.